This record concerns one T cell receptor beta chain sequence. Its target is unknown. Produced via immunoSEQ multiplex PCR; TCRdb's table is partial and in-frame only. The data contain about 11,000 clones, approximately 93% of them singletons. These data originate in a study of chemoradiotherapy in HPV16-positive cancers. Study observations and caveats: During treatment, candidate HPV-specific clones and E7-related motifs expanded in tumor. For HPV16-positive patients, expanding HPV-responsive T cells associated with longer recurrence-free survival.

The sample was blood, taken from a patient who underwent chemoradiotherapy. The sequence derives from a human donor with HPV-associated anogenital cancer.

The CDR3 loop reads CASSQGGGGGSYTF. The CDR3 DNA follows: TGTGCCAGCAGCCAAGGGGGCGGGGGGGGAAGCTACACCTTC. V and J are TRBV4-2 and TRBJ1-2, with a weak D call TRBD1 (5 bases). Trimming stripped 1 base from V and 9 bases from J, with 15 bases between. Germline assignment: CDR1 LGHNA and CDR2 YNFKEQ. The CDR3 length is 14 residues.